Below are 22 T cell receptor beta chains sequenced from a single sample in a study of blood T cell repertoires in COVID-19. Sequencing used immunoSEQ multiplex PCR; TCRdb keeps in-frame clones, though not all of them. The sample shows 250,000 or so clones, roughly nine tenths of them seen only once. What was sequenced was peripheral blood. Every receptor here comes from a man in his sixties with acute or convalescent COVID-19.

Remarks on this clone: Within the sample, other DNA sequences also encode this same CDR3. The rearrangement links TRBV4-1 to TRBJ1-5; no reliable D call. Germline CDR1 and CDR2: MGHRA and YSYEKL. This CDR3 region has 14 residues. The V end lost 0 bases, the J end lost 1 base, and 4 bases lay between the germline ends. Here the CDR3 reads CASSQDRSNQPQHF. Written as DNA, the CDR3 is TGCGCCAGCAGCCAAGATCGGAGCAATCAGCCCCAGCATTTT.

The chain uses TRBV27 and TRBJ2-3, with TRBD2 matching over 8 bases. The CDR3 runs 19 residues. Germline trimming cut 6 bases from V and 1 base from J; bases unmatched to any gene: 18. Germline assignment: CDR1 MNHEY and CDR2 SMNVEV (reference sequence). Here the CDR3 DNA reads TGTGCCAGCAGGCATATGGGGGGTCGGGGACTAGGGGGCACAGATACGCAGTATTTT. This sequence encodes CASRHMGGRGLGGTDTQYF.

V and J are TRBV7-6 and TRBJ1-5; D perhaps matches TRBD1 (6 bases). This CDR3 is built from 17 residues. Germline lookup yields CDR1 SGHVS and CDR2 FNYEAQ. With 2 bases removed from V and 0 bases from J, the gap between germline ends came to 14 bases. CDR3 bases: TGTGCCAGCAGCTTATCGGGACACGGCCTTAGCAATCAGCCCCAGCATTTT. Its protein product is CASSLSGHGLSNQPQHF.

This sequence joins TRBV28 and TRBJ2-1; a weak D match, TRBD1 (6 bases). The CDR3 totals 18 residues. Trimming stripped 3 bases from V and 5 bases from J, with 23 bases between. Looked up from germline, CDR1 is MDHEN and CDR2 is SYDVKM. CDR3 in DNA: TGTGCCAGCAGTTTTTCTGGGGGCCTGGGGTCTCTTGACAATGAGCAGTTCTTC. This encodes CASSFSGGLGSLDNEQFF.

This rearrangement joins TRBV2 to TRBJ1-6; no clear D gene. The V end lost 4 bases, the J end lost 4 bases, and 11 bases lay between the germline ends. The CDR3 extends over 15 amino acids. Germline CDR1 and CDR2: SNHLY and FYNNEI. CDR3 residues: CASSVESFYNSPLHF. The CDR3 region has the DNA TGTGCCAGCAGTGTAGAAAGTTTTTATAATTCACCCCTCCACTTT.

This chain connects TRBV19 to TRBJ2-7; TRBD1 matches 10 bases. This CDR3 is built from 16 residues. With 5 bases clipped from V and 3 bases from J, the junction kept 10 bases outside the gene matches. Germline lookup yields CDR1 LNHDA and CDR2 SQIVND (reference sequence). CDR3 amino acids: CASSDPRDRGIYEQYF. The DNA for the CDR3 is TGTGCCAGTAGTGATCCCCGGGACAGGGGCATCTACGAGCAGTACTTC.

The J gene is TRBJ2-6, the V gene TRBV5-1; TRBD1 aligns across 7 bases. The CDR3 runs 17 residues. The germline gives CDR1 SGHRS, CDR2 YFSETQ. V lost 4 bases and J lost 3; bases outside the gene matches: 10. The CDR3 loop reads CASSQPTGVDGANVLTF. CDR3 nucleotides: TGCGCCAGCAGCCAACCTACAGGGGTTGATGGGGCCAACGTCCTGACTTTC.

This chain connects TRBV9 to TRBJ1-3, with D maybe TRBD1 (6 bases). Germline CDR1 SGDLS, CDR2 YYNGEE. The V gene lost 0 bases and the J gene lost 2 bases, with 6 bases spanning the gap. This CDR3 region has 14 residues. CDR3 sequence: CASSVDRAGNTIYF. In DNA, the CDR3 is TGTGCCAGCAGCGTAGACAGGGCTGGAAACACCATATATTTT.

Written as DNA, the CDR3 is TGCAGCGGTGGGAACCCGGGACAGGGGGCGAAGGAGCAGTACTTC. Translated, it gives CSGGNPGQGAKEQYF. The rearrangement links TRBV29-1 to TRBJ2-7, with TRBD1 matching over 12 bases. This CDR3 spans 15 amino acids. V was pared by 7 bases and J by 7 bases, with 14 bases of the junction left unmatched. CDR1 and CDR2 from the germline V gene are SQVTM and ANQGSEA.

The rearrangement links TRBV19 to TRBJ2-3; 8 bases align to TRBD2. Germline CDR1 is LNHDA and CDR2 is SQIVND (reference sequence). V was clipped by 4 bases and J by 2 bases; unmatched bases: 2. This CDR3 is built from 14 residues. In DNA, the CDR3 is TGTGCCAGTAGTAAACTAGCGGCCACAGATACGCAGTATTTT. The encoded protein is CASSKLAATDTQYF.

The V and J genes are TRBV20-1 and TRBJ1-5; 9 bases are shared with TRBD1. CDR3 length: 21 amino acids. With 3 bases clipped from V and 0 bases from J, the junction kept 21 bases outside the gene matches. Germline lookup yields CDR1 DFQATT and CDR2 SNEGSKA (reference sequence). For the CDR3, the DNA is TGCAGTGCTAGTAGCGACTCCATAACAGGGGGCTATTGGCATAGCAATCAGCCCCAGCATTTT. Translated: CSASSDSITGGYWHSNQPQHF.

This chain links TRBV7-8 with TRBJ1-5; 9 bases are shared with TRBD1. This CDR3 contains 15 residues. Germline values: CDR1 SGHVS, CDR2 FQNEAQ. The V segment lost 3 bases and the J segment 6 bases; nucleotides outside the gene matches: 6. In DNA form, the CDR3 reads TGTGCCAGCAGCTTGACAGGGGGTTCGGGTCAGCCCCAGCATTTT. Its translation: CASSLTGGSGQPQHF.

The chain joins TRBV19 to TRBJ1-3; D ambiguous. Deletions cut 6 bases from V and 0 bases from J, with 9 bases between. The germline CDR1 and CDR2 sequences are LNHDA and SQIVND (reference sequence). CDR3 length: 14 residues. CDR3 in DNA: TGTGCCAGTAGCGGGAAAGGCTCTGGAAACACCATATATTTT. This encodes CASSGKGSGNTIYF.

This clone has just a few counts. V is TRBV6-6 and J is TRBJ1-5; D may be TRBD1 (6 bases). CDR1 is MNHNY and CDR2 is SVGAGI in the germline V gene (reference sequence). With 7 bases removed from V and 7 bases from J, the gap between germline ends came to 17 bases. The CDR3 extends over 14 amino acids. CDR3 protein: CASISGETRQPQHF. The DNA of the CDR3 is TGTGCCAGCATCTCAGGGGAGACTCGGCAGCCCCAGCATTTT.

In regard to this clone: The sample has other DNA sequences that encode this CDR3 too. This chain joins TRBV5-1 and TRBJ1-2; the D gene is possibly TRBD1 (5 bases). The germline V and J ends were trimmed by 4 bases and 3 bases, with 13 bases remaining between them. Looked up from germline, CDR1 is SGHRS and CDR2 is YFSETQ. This CDR3 comprises 14 residues. The CDR3, as DNA: TGCGCCAGCAGCCCCCCGGGACTCGACTATGGCTACACCTTC. This gives the protein CASSPPGLDYGYTF.

The CDR3 reads CASLRDRGYGYTF. In DNA form, the CDR3 reads TGTGCCAGCTTAAGGGACAGGGGATATGGCTACACCTTC. This chain uses TRBV28 with TRBJ1-2; 10 bases fit TRBD1. The CDR3 runs to 13 residues. Trimming removed 8 bases from V and 5 bases from J; junction bases left unmatched: 5. Germline values: CDR1 MDHEN, CDR2 SYDVKM.

This rearrangement joins TRBV5-4 to TRBJ2-2, with TRBD1 matching over 7 bases. The trim removed 4 bases at V and 1 base at J, leaving 10 bases unmatched. CDR3 length: 17 amino acids. From germline, CDR1 is SGHNT and CDR2 YYREEE (reference sequence). This CDR3 reads CASSLGQAVQNTGELFF. The CDR3 DNA follows: TGTGCCAGCAGCCTTGGACAGGCTGTACAGAACACCGGGGAGCTGTTTTTT. Looking up the rest from reference TRBV5-4 and TRBJ2-2 gives the full variable domain: ETGVTQSPTHLIKTRGQQVTLRCSSQSGHNTVSWYQQALGQGPQFIFQYYREEENGRGNFPPRFSGLQFPNYSSELNVNALELDDSALYLCASSLGQAVQNTGELFFGEGSRLTVL.

V gene TRBV2 combines with J gene TRBJ1-4, with 7 bases identical to TRBD1. Trimming removed 7 bases from V and 5 bases from J; junction bases left unmatched: 7. CDR1 is SNHLY and CDR2 is FYNNEI in the germline V gene. The CDR3 is made up of 14 amino acids. CDR3 loop: CASNFGTENEKLFF. The CDR3 DNA sequence: TGTGCCAGCAACTTCGGGACAGAGAATGAAAAACTGTTTTTT.

The chain joins TRBV7-8 to TRBJ2-7, with a tentative D call TRBD2 (6 bases). V was trimmed by 5 bases and J by 7 bases, leaving 15 bases between them. Germline V lookup: CDR1 SGHVS, CDR2 FQNEAQ. The CDR3 is 13 residues long. CDR3 sequence: CASSRDGGGEQYF. CDR3 nucleotide sequence: TGTGCCAGCAGCCGAGACGGGGGAGGTGAGCAGTACTTC.

Concerning this clone: Within the sample, other DNA sequences also encode this same CDR3. The chain couples TRBV6-5 to TRBJ2-5; 13 nucleotides match TRBD2. J gave up 5 bases and V 5 bases, and 5 bases lay outside the gene matches. CDR3 length: 15 residues. CDR1 is MNHEY, CDR2 SVGAGI, per germline. The CDR3 DNA follows: TGTGCCAGCAGTAGGGGACTAGCGGGGAGGGAGACCCAGTACTTC. Protein sequence: CASSRGLAGRETQYF.

Written as DNA, the CDR3 is TGTGCCAGCATGGCGCGGTTGGGCACCGGGGAGCTGTTTTTT. Residues: CASMARLGTGELFF. The rearrangement links TRBV27 to TRBJ2-2; no reliable D call. Germline V gene lookup returns CDR1 MNHEY and CDR2 SMNVEV (reference sequence). Trimming took off 7 bases at V and 4 bases at J, with 13 bases between the two ends. The CDR3 extends over 14 amino acids.

This clone has at least ten counts. The rearrangement links TRBV7-9 to TRBJ2-1; 9 bases line up with TRBD1. CDR1 and CDR2 from the germline V gene are SEHNR and FQNEAQ (reference sequence). V lost 4 bases to trimming and J lost 6 bases; unmatched junction nucleotides: 7. This CDR3 region has 15 residues. The CDR3 DNA reads TGTGCCAGCAGCTGGGGACAGGGTATGGCCAATGAGCAGTTCTTC. Its protein is CASSWGQGMANEQFF.